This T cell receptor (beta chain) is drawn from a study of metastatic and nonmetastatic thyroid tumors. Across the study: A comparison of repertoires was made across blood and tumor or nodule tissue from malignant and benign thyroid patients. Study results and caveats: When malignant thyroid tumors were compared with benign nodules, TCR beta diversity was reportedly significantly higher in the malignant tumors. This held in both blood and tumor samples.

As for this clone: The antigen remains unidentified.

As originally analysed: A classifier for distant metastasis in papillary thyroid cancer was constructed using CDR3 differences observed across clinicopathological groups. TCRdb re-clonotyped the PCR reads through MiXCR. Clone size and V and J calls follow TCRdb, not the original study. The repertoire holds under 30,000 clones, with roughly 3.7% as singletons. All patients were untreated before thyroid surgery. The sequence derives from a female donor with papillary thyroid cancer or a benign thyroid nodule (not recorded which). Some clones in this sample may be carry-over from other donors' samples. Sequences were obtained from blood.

The DNA of the CDR3 is TGCAGTGCCGAAGCCCTGGGCAGGGAAACCGGGGAGCTGTTTTTT. Residues: CSAEALGRETGELFF. The genes are TRBV20-1 and TRBJ2-2; TRBD1 might be the D (5 bases). V lost 6 bases to trimming and J lost 5 bases, with 19 bases between them. This CDR3 is built from 15 residues. Per the germline V gene, CDR1 is DFQATT and CDR2 is SNEGSKA (reference sequence).